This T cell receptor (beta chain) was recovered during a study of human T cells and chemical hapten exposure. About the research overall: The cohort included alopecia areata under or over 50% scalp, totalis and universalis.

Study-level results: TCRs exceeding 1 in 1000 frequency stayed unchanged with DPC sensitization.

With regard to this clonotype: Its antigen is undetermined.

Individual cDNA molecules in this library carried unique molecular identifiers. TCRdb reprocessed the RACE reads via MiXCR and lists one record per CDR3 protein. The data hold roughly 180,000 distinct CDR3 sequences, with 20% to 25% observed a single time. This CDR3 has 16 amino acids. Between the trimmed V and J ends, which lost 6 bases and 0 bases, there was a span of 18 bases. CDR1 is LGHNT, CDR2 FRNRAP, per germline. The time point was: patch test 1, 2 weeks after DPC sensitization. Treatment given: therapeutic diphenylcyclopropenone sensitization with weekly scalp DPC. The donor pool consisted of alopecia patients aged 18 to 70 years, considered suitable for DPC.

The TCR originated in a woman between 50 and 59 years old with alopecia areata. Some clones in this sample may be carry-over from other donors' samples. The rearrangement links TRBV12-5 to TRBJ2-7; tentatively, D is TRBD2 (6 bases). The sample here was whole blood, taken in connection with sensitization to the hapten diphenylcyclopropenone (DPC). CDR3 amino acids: CASGPSSVTFSYEQYF. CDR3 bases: TGTGCTAGTGGCCCTTCTAGCGTCACCTTCTCCTACGAGCAGTACTTC.